This TCR beta chain was captured by sequencing in a study of TIL therapy for anti-PD-1-resistant metastatic lung cancer. The wider study: Median tumor PD-L1 proportion score was approximately 6.3%. Tumors carried a median about 1.4 non-synonymous mutations per megabase.

The immunoSEQ assay was v3. Using immunoSEQ multiplex PCR, the repertoire was profiled, and TCRdb retains in-frame clones only, with some absent. Found here are 21,000 or so clones, 78% of them singletons; the top ten hold roughly 7.3%. Time point in this sample: pre-treatment sample, taken before nivolumab and TIL therapy. Stage 4 NSCLC adults joined between late 2017 and 2020. V shed 4 bases and J shed 5 bases, with 17 bases lying between them. Germline V lookup: CDR1 LNHDA, CDR2 SQIVND (reference sequence). CDR3 length equals 15 residues. The chain couples TRBV19 to TRBJ1-2, with D perhaps matching TRBD1 (5 bases). This receptor was identified in a person aged 30 to 80 with non-small cell lung cancer. Sample: blood, taken at baseline. The CDR3 DNA is TGTGCCAGTAGTAACCCCGGGGACGGTGGTTATGGCTACACCTTC. It encodes CASSNPGDGGYGYTF.